Listed below are T cell receptor beta chains from one sample, sequenced in a study of beta chain features in type 1 diabetes. Profiling relied on immunoSEQ multiplex PCR, and the TCRdb table lists in-frame clones only, not all of them. The sample has 600,000 to 750,000 clones; around an eighth are singletons. What was sequenced was naive CD4+ T cells from blood. The source of these receptors is a man in his thirties or forties with type 1 diabetes. Both conserved end residues are part of each CDR3. The order of the fields is clone size, D gene, V gene, J gene, CDR3 protein, CDR3 DNA. D genes are given only for firm matches. For some rows the clone size is stated as once, few or many, or as a class when expanded; others skip it.

>few|.|TRBV7-6|TRBJ2-6
CASSLAPEIPSGANVLTF
TGTGCCAGCAGCTTGGCTCCTGAGATACCCTCTGGGGCCAACGTCCTGACTTTC
>few|.|TRBV6-6|TRBJ2-1
CASSYQRPHEQFF
TGTGCCAGCAGTTACCAGCGACCCCATGAGCAGTTCTTC
>few|TRBD1|TRBV6-5|TRBJ2-1
CASSYSTGQGSNEQFF
TGTGCCAGCAGTTACTCGACTGGACAGGGGAGCAATGAGCAGTTCTTC
>few|.|TRBV10-3|TRBJ2-1
CAITRGGGTYNEQFF
TGTGCCATCACCCGAGGGGGGGGAACCTACAATGAGCAGTTCTTC
>few|.|TRBV2|TRBJ2-2
CASSEGNTGELFF
TGTGCCAGCAGTGAGGGTAACACCGGGGAGCTGTTTTTT
>.|.|TRBV19|TRBJ2-1
CASSSGAAYNEQFF
TGTGCCAGTAGTTCTGGGGCAGCCTACAATGAGCAGTTCTTC
>.|.|TRBV18|TRBJ1-5
CASSLGTVNAYSNQPQHF
TGTGCCAGCTCTCTCGGGACGGTGAATGCTTATAGCAATCAGCCCCAGCATTTT
>.|TRBD2|TRBV5-1|TRBJ2-7
CASSSSSGDYYEQYF
TGCGCCAGCAGCTCCTCTAGCGGGGATTACTACGAGCAGTACTTC
>.|.|TRBV2|TRBJ2-5
CASKQGAPQETQYF
TGTGCCAGCAAACAAGGGGCCCCCCAAGAGACCCAGTACTTC
>.|TRBD1|TRBV10-3|TRBJ1-5
CAIRETGQPQHF
TGTGCCATCAGGGAGACAGGGCAGCCCCAGCATTTT
>few|.|TRBV30|TRBJ1-4
CAWSSGNGNEKLFF
TGTGCCTGGAGCTCAGGGAACGGGAATGAAAAACTGTTTTTT
>.|TRBD1|TRBV5-1|TRBJ2-1
CASLDRGDEQFF
TGCGCCAGCCTCGACAGGGGCGATGAGCAGTTCTTC
>few|.|TRBV29-1|TRBJ2-2
CSVESTGELFF
TGCAGCGTTGAAAGTACCGGGGAGCTGTTTTTT
>.|.|TRBV25-1|TRBJ1-5
CASSHPPDGFSNQPQHF
TGTGCCAGCAGCCATCCCCCCGACGGGTTTAGCAATCAGCCCCAGCATTTT
>few|TRBD2|TRBV4-1|TRBJ2-1
CASSQVGRGGNEQFF
TGCGCCAGCAGCCAAGTCGGGCGCGGGGGGAATGAGCAGTTCTTC
>.|.|TRBV7-2|TRBJ2-5
CASSPNGGQETQYF
TGTGCCAGCAGCCCAAACGGGGGACAAGAGACCCAGTACTTC
>.|.|TRBV18|TRBJ1-1
CASSPGQTQRNTEAFF
TGTGCCAGCTCTCCTGGACAGACACAAAGGAACACTGAAGCTTTCTTT
>.|TRBD1|TRBV5-1|TRBJ1-2
CASSSDRDYTF
TGCGCCAGCAGTTCGGACAGGGACTACACCTTC
>few|TRBD1|TRBV9|TRBJ2-2
CASSPGTANTGELFF
TGTGCCAGCAGCCCCGGGACAGCCAACACCGGGGAGCTGTTTTTT
>few|TRBD1|TRBV5-1|TRBJ1-4
CASTPSTGANEKLFF
TGCGCCAGCACCCCGAGTACAGGGGCGAATGAAAAACTGTTTTTT
>few|.|TRBV14|TRBJ1-2
CASSLTGAGGYTF
TGTGCCAGCAGCCTGACGGGCGCCGGTGGCTACACCTTC
>.|.|TRBV9|TRBJ1-3
CASSTSSSSSGNTIYF
TGTGCCAGCAGCACATCAAGTTCTTCCTCTGGAAACACCATATATTTT
>few|.|TRBV6-1|TRBJ2-6
CASRGAGANVLTF
TGTGCCAGCAGGGGGGCTGGGGCCAACGTCCTGACTTTC
>.|.|TRBV10-3|TRBJ2-2
CAISGTNAGELFF
TGTGCCATCAGTGGAACTAACGCCGGGGAGCTGTTTTTT
>.|.|TRBV29-1|TRBJ2-3
CSVVSGGGTDTQYF
TGCAGCGTTGTAAGTGGGGGAGGCACAGATACGCAGTATTTT
>few|.|TRBV6-1|TRBJ2-1
CASMNRKEHNEQFF
TGTGCCAGCATGAACAGGAAGGAACACAATGAGCAGTTCTTC
>few|TRBD1|TRBV7-9|TRBJ2-5
CASSLTGHQETQYF
TGTGCCAGCAGCTTGACAGGGCACCAAGAGACCCAGTACTTC
>few|TRBD1|TRBV6-6|TRBJ2-7
CASSYSSGTGRPEQYF
TGTGCCAGCAGTTACTCTTCCGGGACAGGGAGACCCGAGCAGTACTTC
>few|.|TRBV18|TRBJ1-5
CASSPTISSNQPQHF
TGTGCCAGCTCACCAACGATATCTTCGAATCAGCCCCAGCATTTT
>.|.|TRBV21-1|TRBJ2-7
CASSVREPYEQYF
TGTGCCAGCAGCGTCCGGGAACCATACGAGCAGTACTTC
>.|.|TRBV11-1|TRBJ1-1
CASRLGHFGTEAFF
TGTGCCAGCAGACTGGGACATTTTGGCACTGAAGCTTTCTTT
>.|.|TRBV5-1|TRBJ1-2
CASSHSTLTDGYTF
TGCGCCAGCAGCCATTCGACCCTAACGGATGGCTACACCTTC
>.|.|TRBV6-5|TRBJ2-4
CASSPRGEAKNIQYF
TGTGCCAGCAGTCCCAGGGGAGAGGCCAAAAACATTCAGTACTTC
>.|TRBD1|TRBV30|TRBJ1-4
CAWCQGGNEKLFF
TGTGCCTGGTGTCAGGGGGGTAATGAAAAACTGTTTTTT
>.|.|TRBV7-9|TRBJ1-2
CASSLFQGANYGYTF
TGTGCCAGCAGCTTATTTCAGGGAGCTAACTATGGCTACACCTTC
>.|.|TRBV6-1|TRBJ2-5
CATGDRQETQYF
TGTGCCACTGGGGACCGACAAGAGACCCAGTACTTC
>.|TRBD1|TRBV5-8|TRBJ2-7
CASSLDDRAYEQYF
TGTGCCAGCAGCTTGGATGACAGGGCCTACGAGCAGTACTTC
>few|.|TRBV27|TRBJ2-7
CASSFGTTGNSYEQYF
TGTGCCAGCAGCTTTGGGACAACAGGGAACTCCTACGAGCAGTACTTC
>.|.|TRBV2|TRBJ2-5
CASSHTRETQYF
TGTGCCAGCAGCCATACTAGAGAGACCCAGTACTTC
>.|TRBD1|TRBV20-1|TRBJ2-5
CSDREQETQYF
TGCAGCGACAGGGAACAAGAGACCCAGTACTTC
>few|.|TRBV10-3|TRBJ2-7
CATGSSYEQYF
TGTGCCACGGGGAGTTCCTACGAGCAGTACTTC
>.|.|TRBV27|TRBJ2-3
CASSLQLGRADTQYF
TGTGCCAGCAGTCTGCAGCTGGGAAGGGCAGATACGCAGTATTTT
>few|TRBD1|TRBV18|TRBJ1-5
CASSPGTGGSGEPQHF
TGTGCCAGCTCACCCGGGACAGGGGGTTCGGGGGAGCCCCAGCATTTT
>.|.|TRBV12-5|TRBJ1-4
CASGSGLTGNEKLFF
TGTGCTAGTGGTTCGGGTCTCACCGGTAATGAAAAACTGTTTTTT
>.|.|TRBV6-5|TRBJ2-3
CASRGGTDTQYF
TGTGCCAGCAGGGGGGGCACAGATACGCAGTATTTT
>.|.|TRBV6-5|TRBJ1-1
CASAGGNTEAFF
TGTGCCAGTGCGGGAGGAAACACTGAAGCTTTCTTT
>.|TRBD1|TRBV9|TRBJ1-2
CASREQGTYGYTF
TGTGCCAGCAGGGAACAGGGGACCTATGGCTACACCTTC
>.|.|TRBV9|TRBJ1-2
CASSPSGHFNYGYTF
TGTGCCAGCAGCCCCTCGGGACATTTTAACTATGGCTACACCTTC
>few|.|TRBV7-2|TRBJ2-1
CASSLKGDEQFF
TGTGCCAGCAGCTTAAAGGGAGATGAGCAGTTCTTC
>few|.|TRBV7-9|TRBJ1-1
CASSLEPGSTEAFF
TGTGCCAGCAGCTTAGAACCAGGGAGCACTGAAGCTTTCTTT
>.|TRBD1|TRBV7-2|TRBJ1-1
CASRLQGRNTEAFF
TGTGCCAGCAGGCTACAGGGGAGAAACACTGAAGCTTTCTTT
>.|.|TRBV19|TRBJ1-5
CASSTLQGGEQPQHF
TGTGCCAGTAGTACCCTACAGGGTGGGGAACAGCCCCAGCATTTT
>few|TRBD2|TRBV4-2|TRBJ2-3
CASSQAGRVSSGYTDTQYF
TGTGCCAGCAGCCAAGCGGGAAGGGTGTCTAGCGGGTACACAGATACGCAGTATTTT
>.|TRBD1|TRBV9|TRBJ2-7
CASSGQGGGSYEQYF
TGTGCCAGCAGCGGACAGGGGGGAGGCTCCTACGAGCAGTACTTC
>few|TRBD1|TRBV27|TRBJ1-4
CASSVGTVPKGPNEKLFF
TGTGCCAGCAGTGTTGGGACAGTTCCGAAGGGGCCTAATGAAAAACTGTTTTTT
>.|.|TRBV7-2|TRBJ2-7
CASSSNYEQYF
TGTGCCAGCAGTAGCAACTACGAGCAGTACTTC
>.|TRBD1|TRBV7-6|TRBJ2-3
CASSSRTGGEDTQYF
TGTGCCAGCAGCTCGCGGACAGGGGGCGAAGATACGCAGTATTTT